What follows are 18 T cell receptor beta chains derived from one specimen sequenced in a study of shared clonotypes between healthy human individuals. Here immunoSEQ multiplex PCR was the method, and the copy in TCRdb shows in-frame clones only, minus some. The sample comprises 2.3 million or so clones, more than 80% of which are singletons, and 0.39% rests with the top ten. Material: naive CD4+ T cells from PBMCs. As for subset: CD45RA+ positively selected. The receptors stem from a man aged 18 to 29 in good health. Some clones in this sample may be carry-over from other donors' samples.

Remarks on this clone: The sample has other DNA sequences that encode this CDR3 too. The V and J genes are TRBV5-4 and TRBJ2-7, with D tentatively TRBD1 (6 bases). The germline V and J ends were trimmed by 0 bases and 6 bases, with 10 bases remaining between them. Germline CDR1 is SGHNT and CDR2 is YYREEE (reference sequence). CDR3 length equals 13 residues. In nucleotides, the CDR3 is TGTGCCAGCAGCTTGGACAGGGTAGGCGAGCAGTACTTC. Its translation: CASSLDRVGEQYF. The variable domain in full, completed from reference TRBV5-4 and TRBJ2-7, reads ETGVTQSPTHLIKTRGQQVTLRCSSQSGHNTVSWYQQALGQGPQFIFQYYREEENGRGNFPPRFSGLQFPNYSSELNVNALELDDSALYLCASSLDRVGEQYFGPGTRLTVT.

The V call is TRBV4-1, the J call TRBJ2-7; 7 bases are a match to TRBD1. Looked up from germline, CDR1 is MGHRA and CDR2 is YSYEKL. Trimming took 4 bases from V and 0 from J; bases not matched to a gene: 9. CDR3 length: 16 amino acids. The CDR3 is CASSPTGAGPSYEQYF. The CDR3 DNA follows: TGCGCCAGCAGCCCTACAGGGGCAGGGCCCTCCTACGAGCAGTACTTC.

This chain uses TRBV4-2 with TRBJ1-2; 7 nucleotides line up with TRBD1. Per germline, CDR1 LGHNA and CDR2 YNFKEQ. The ends lost 1 base at V and 4 bases at J; junction bases unmatched: 9. The CDR3 contains 16 residues. CDR3 DNA: TGTGCCAGCAGCCAAGCTACAACAGGGGCGGCCTATGGCTACACCTTC. Protein product: CASSQATTGAAYGYTF.

V is TRBV2 and J is TRBJ2-1; D uncertain. The V gene lost 6 bases and the J gene lost 9 bases, with 18 bases spanning the gap. This CDR3 is built from 14 residues. The germline CDR1 and CDR2 sequences are SNHLY and FYNNEI. The CDR3 region is CASRQPGPNFEQFF. Written as DNA, the CDR3 is TGTGCCAGCAGGCAACCGGGCCCCAACTTTGAGCAGTTCTTC. The variable domain in full, with the rest retrieved from reference TRBV2 and TRBJ2-1, is EPEVTQTPSHQVTQMGQEVILRCVPISNHLYFYWYRQILGQKVEFLVSFYNNEISEKSEIFDDQFSVERPDGSNFTLKIRSTKLEDSAMYFCASRQPGPNFEQFFGPGTRLTVL.

The sample holds one count of this clone. In the same sample, other DNA sequences code for this CDR3. CDR3 protein: CASSVVGGDQPQHF. The CDR3 DNA reads TGTGCCAGCAGCGTGGTCGGCGGAGATCAGCCCCAGCATTTT. This chain joins TRBV9 and TRBJ1-5; D call uncertain. The CDR3 is made up of 14 amino acids. V lost 2 bases to trimming and J lost 5 bases, with 11 bases between them. Germline V gives CDR1 SGDLS, CDR2 YYNGEE.

V and J are TRBV28 and TRBJ2-7; D remains ambiguous. Germline assignment: CDR1 MDHEN and CDR2 SYDVKM. V lost 4 bases and J 3 bases, leaving 7 bases between the germline ends. The CDR3 contains 12 residues. The CDR3 here is CASSSWDYEQYF. The CDR3, as DNA: TGTGCCAGCAGTTCGTGGGACTACGAGCAGTACTTC. Filled out from reference TRBV28 and TRBJ2-7, the complete variable domain reads DVKVTQSSRYLVKRTGEKVFLECVQDMDHENMFWYRQDPGLGLRLIYFSYDVKMKEKGDIPEGYSVSREKKERFSLILESASTNQTSMYLCASSSWDYEQYFGPGTRLTVT.

This chain uses TRBV28 with TRBJ1-2; D is unclear. Germline CDR1 is MDHEN and CDR2 is SYDVKM. V was cut by 3 bases and J by 5 bases, with 10 bases left in between. This CDR3 spans 13 amino acids. CDR3: CASSFSAVYGYTF. The CDR3 nucleotides read TGTGCCAGCAGTTTCTCTGCAGTTTATGGCTACACCTTC.

This chain joins TRBV5-5 and TRBJ1-1, with 8 bases lining up with TRBD1. Germline assignment: CDR1 SGHKS and CDR2 YYEKEE (reference sequence). Trimming at V came to 4 bases and at J to 7 bases, leaving 6 bases not matched to a gene. This CDR3 contains 13 residues. CDR3 sequence: CASSRTGQNEAFF. The CDR3 DNA follows: TGTGCCAGCAGCCGGACAGGGCAGAATGAAGCTTTCTTT.

CDR3 nucleotides: TGTGCCAGCAGCTTTTTGCACAGGAATGGGGGCAGGAATGAGCAGTTCTTC. Amino acids: CASSFLHRNGGRNEQFF. The chain carries TRBV5-6 and TRBJ2-1; possible D gene TRBD1, 6 bases. The ends were cut back, 2 bases at V and 7 bases at J, with 22 bases in the middle. The CDR3 consists of 17 residues. Germline V CDR1 and CDR2: SGHDT, YYEEEE.

This chain links TRBV25-1 with TRBJ1-5; TRBD1 is a possible D gene (5 bases). This CDR3 region has 15 residues. CDR1 and CDR2 (germline): MGHDK, SYGVNS. Trimming removed 6 bases at V and 5 bases at J, with 17 bases between. The CDR3 region is CASSRGRDDHQPQHF. The CDR3 coding sequence is TGTGCCAGCAGCCGGGGGAGGGACGACCATCAGCCCCAGCATTTT.

The V call is TRBV5-4, the J call TRBJ2-2, with 11 bases fitting TRBD2. This CDR3 is built from 16 residues. The V gene's germline CDR1 is SGHNT and CDR2 YYREEE (reference sequence). V lost 4 bases, J lost 1 base, and 3 bases stayed unmatched. CDR3 bases: TGTGCCAGCAGCAAAACTAGCGGGGGGAACACCGGGGAGCTGTTTTTT. This gives the protein CASSKTSGGNTGELFF.

CDR3 sequence (DNA): TGTGCCAGCAGCGCGGATTTGTCGGCGGGAGCATACAATGAGCAGTTCTTC. Translation: CASSADLSAGAYNEQFF. The chain couples TRBV9 to TRBJ2-1; 7 bases line up with TRBD2. The J segment lost 4 bases and the V segment lost 3 bases, leaving 13 bases of the junction unmatched. Germline V gene data show CDR1 as SGDLS and CDR2 as YYNGEE. CDR3 length: 17 amino acids.

This chain joins TRBV15 and TRBJ2-1; D tentatively fits TRBD1 or TRBD2 (5 bases each). The CDR3 loop spans 17 amino acids. V was trimmed by 2 bases and J by 6 bases, leaving 20 bases between them. Germline V lookup: CDR1 LNHNV, CDR2 YYDKDF (reference sequence). The CDR3 region is CATSRPPGIGDRNEQFF. The CDR3 nucleotides read TGTGCCACCAGCAGACCCCCCGGGATCGGGGACCGCAATGAGCAGTTCTTC.

This clone is a singleton in its sample. The CDR3 here is CASSTTNRGGFYEQYF. In DNA form, the CDR3 reads TGTGCCAGTAGTACGACAAACCGGGGCGGGTTCTACGAGCAGTACTTC. The chain uses TRBV19 and TRBJ2-5, with D perhaps given as TRBD1 or TRBD2 (5 bases each). The J call may be wrong; the DNA end is better matched by TRBJ2-7. Germline lookup yields CDR1 LNHDA and CDR2 SQIVND (reference sequence). The length of the CDR3 is 16 residues.

The table lists this clone with a count of one. Other DNA sequences within the sample encode an identical CDR3. The gene calls are TRBV5-1 and TRBJ2-7; 8 nucleotides line up with TRBD1. CDR1 is SGHRS, CDR2 YFSETQ, per germline. This CDR3 spans 13 amino acids. V trimming: 2 bases; J trimming: 4 bases; junction bases outside the gene matches: 2. The CDR3 loop reads CASSLRQGYEQYF. The DNA of the CDR3 is TGCGCCAGCAGCTTAAGACAGGGGTACGAGCAGTACTTC.

The chain combines TRBV7-2 with TRBJ1-2; no clear D gene. V shed 5 bases and J shed 8 bases, with 15 bases lying between them. The CDR3 sequence is 13 residues long. Germline values: CDR1 SGHTA, CDR2 FQGNSA. The CDR3 nucleotides read TGTGCCAGCAGCCCAGAGGCATCCGGAGGCTACACCTTC. Translating gives CASSPEASGGYTF.

The chain has TRBV19 and TRBJ1-2; possible D gene TRBD1, 5 bases. The CDR3 consists of 13 residues. The ends were cut back, 7 bases at V and 2 bases at J, with 11 bases in the middle. Germline V gives CDR1 LNHDA, CDR2 SQIVND (reference sequence). CDR3 bases: TGTGCCAGTACTCCCAACAGGAACTATGGCTACACCTTC. Translation gives CASTPNRNYGYTF.

The V call is TRBV28, the J call TRBJ2-1, with D uncertain. The CDR3 contains 13 residues. Per the germline V gene, CDR1 is MDHEN and CDR2 is SYDVKM. The germline V and J ends were trimmed by 1 base and 4 bases, with 5 bases remaining between them. DNA of the CDR3: TGTGCCAGCAGTTTATACAGATACAATGAGCAGTTCTTC. It translates to CASSLYRYNEQFF.